One sample yielded the 4 T cell receptor beta chains listed below, sequenced in a study of cytomegalovirus exposure and HLA in healthy donors. With 60 Vbeta and 13 Jbeta primers, the PCR was carried out. Sequenced by immunoSEQ multiplex PCR; TCRdb stores in-frame clones only, minus some. The sample carries about 120,000 clones, 73% recorded once. The sequenced material came from PBMCs. Receptor source: a woman aged 40 to 50 in good health and CMV-seronegative.

V is TRBV28 and J is TRBJ2-7; D gene unclear. Germline loops: CDR1 MDHEN, CDR2 SYDVKM. The CDR3 runs 15 residues. Trimming removed 1 base at V and 0 bases at J, with 10 bases between. This chain's CDR3 is CASSLYPANSYEQYF. CDR3 DNA: TGTGCCAGCAGTTTATATCCAGCGAACTCCTACGAGCAGTACTTC.

This clone occurred a few times. V usage is TRBV6-4 and J usage is TRBJ2-3; 8 nucleotides match TRBD2. This CDR3 contains 15 residues. Germline assignment: CDR1 MRHNA and CDR2 SNTAGT. The junction had 7 bases not matched to a gene; V was cut back by 5 bases and J by 3 bases. Here the CDR3 DNA reads TGTGCCAGCAGTAAGAATAGCGGGGAGACAGATACGCAGTATTTT. The encoded protein is CASSKNSGETDTQYF.

The J gene is TRBJ1-2, the V gene TRBV30; 7 nucleotides align to TRBD1. Trimming removed 2 bases from V and 4 bases from J; junction bases left unmatched: 1. The CDR3 covers 12 residues. Germline assignment: CDR1 GTSNPN and CDR2 SVGIG (reference sequence). CDR3 DNA: TGTGCCTGGAGTAGGGACAGCTATGGCTACACCTTC. Protein product: CAWSRDSYGYTF. Supplemented by reference TRBV30 and TRBJ1-2, the full variable domain reads SQTIHQWPATLVQPVGSPLSLECTVEGTSNPNLYWYRQAAGRGLQLLFYSVGIGQISSEVPQNLSASRPQDRQFILSSKKLLLSDSGFYLCAWSRDSYGYTFGSGTRLTVV.

The chain recombines TRBV6-6 with TRBJ2-2; tentatively, D is TRBD1 (5 bases). The germline V gene encodes CDR1 MNHNY and CDR2 SVGAGI (reference sequence). The CDR3 covers 12 residues. Trimming left V 6 bases short and J 6 bases short, with 8 bases between. The CDR3: CASRDSAGELFF. In DNA, the CDR3 is TGTGCCAGCAGAGACAGCGCCGGGGAGCTGTTTTTT.